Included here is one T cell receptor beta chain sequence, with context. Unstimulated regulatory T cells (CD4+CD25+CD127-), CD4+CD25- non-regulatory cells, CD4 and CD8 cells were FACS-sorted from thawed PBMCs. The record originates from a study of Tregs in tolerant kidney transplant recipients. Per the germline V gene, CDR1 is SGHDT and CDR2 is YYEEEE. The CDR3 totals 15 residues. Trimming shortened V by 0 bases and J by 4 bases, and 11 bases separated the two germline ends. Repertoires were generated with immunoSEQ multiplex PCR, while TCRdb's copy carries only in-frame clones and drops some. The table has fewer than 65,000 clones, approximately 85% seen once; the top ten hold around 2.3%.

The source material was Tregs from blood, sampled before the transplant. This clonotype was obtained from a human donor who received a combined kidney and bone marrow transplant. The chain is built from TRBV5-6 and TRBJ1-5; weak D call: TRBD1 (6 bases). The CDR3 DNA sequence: TGTGCCAGCAGCTTGGGGGGGCAGCTTAATCAGCCCCAGCATTTT. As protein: CASSLGGQLNQPQHF.